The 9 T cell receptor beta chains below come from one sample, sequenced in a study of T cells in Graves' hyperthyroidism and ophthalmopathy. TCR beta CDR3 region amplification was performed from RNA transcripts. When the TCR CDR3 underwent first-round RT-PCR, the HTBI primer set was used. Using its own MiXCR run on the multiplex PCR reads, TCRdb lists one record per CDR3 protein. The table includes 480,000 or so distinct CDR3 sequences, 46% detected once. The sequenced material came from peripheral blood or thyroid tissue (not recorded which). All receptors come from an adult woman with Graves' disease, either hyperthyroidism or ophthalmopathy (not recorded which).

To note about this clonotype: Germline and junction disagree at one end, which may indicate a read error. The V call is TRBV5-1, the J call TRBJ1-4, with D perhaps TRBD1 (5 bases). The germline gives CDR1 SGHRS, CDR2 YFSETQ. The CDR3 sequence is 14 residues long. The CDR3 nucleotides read TGTGCCAGCAGCTTTACAGGTGTTGGGGAAAAACTGTTTTTT. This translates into CASSFTGVGEKLFF.

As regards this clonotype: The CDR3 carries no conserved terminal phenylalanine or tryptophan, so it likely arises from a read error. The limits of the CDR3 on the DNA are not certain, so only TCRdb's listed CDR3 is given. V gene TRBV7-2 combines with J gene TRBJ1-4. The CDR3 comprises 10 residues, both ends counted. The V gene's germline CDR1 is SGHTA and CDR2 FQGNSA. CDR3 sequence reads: CASSSSGNGY.

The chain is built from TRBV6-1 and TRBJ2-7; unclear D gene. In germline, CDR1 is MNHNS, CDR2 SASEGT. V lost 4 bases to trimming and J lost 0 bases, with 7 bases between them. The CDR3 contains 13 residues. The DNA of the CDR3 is TGTGCCAGCAGTGTTGGGATCTCCTACGAGCAGTACTTC. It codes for CASSVGISYEQYF.

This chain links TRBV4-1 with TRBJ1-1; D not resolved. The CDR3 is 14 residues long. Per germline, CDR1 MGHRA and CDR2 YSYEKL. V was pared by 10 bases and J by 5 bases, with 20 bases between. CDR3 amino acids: CATSSSHGKTEAFF. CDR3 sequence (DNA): TGCGCCACCTCAAGTTCCCACGGGAAGACTGAAGCTTTCTTT.

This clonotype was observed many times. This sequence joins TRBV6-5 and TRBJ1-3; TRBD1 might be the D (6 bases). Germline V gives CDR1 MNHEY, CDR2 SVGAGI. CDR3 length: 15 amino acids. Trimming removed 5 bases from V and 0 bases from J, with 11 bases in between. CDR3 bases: TGTGCCAGCAGTCGGGACACATTCTCTGGAAACACCATATATTTT. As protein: CASSRDTFSGNTIYF.

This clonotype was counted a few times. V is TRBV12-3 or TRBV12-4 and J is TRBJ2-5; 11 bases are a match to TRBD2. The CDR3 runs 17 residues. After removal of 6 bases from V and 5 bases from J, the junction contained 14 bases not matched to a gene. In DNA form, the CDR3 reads TGTGCCAGCAGGGGGGGTTGGGTAGCGGGAGGGGTGGAGACCCAGTACTTC. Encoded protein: CASRGGWVAGGVETQYF.

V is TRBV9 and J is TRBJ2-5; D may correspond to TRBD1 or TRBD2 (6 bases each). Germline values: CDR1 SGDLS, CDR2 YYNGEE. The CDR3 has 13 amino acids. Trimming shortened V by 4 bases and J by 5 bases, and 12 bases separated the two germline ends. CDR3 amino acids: CASSPGALETQYF. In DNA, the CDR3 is TGTGCCAGCAGCCCGGGGGCCCTGGAGACCCAGTACTTC.

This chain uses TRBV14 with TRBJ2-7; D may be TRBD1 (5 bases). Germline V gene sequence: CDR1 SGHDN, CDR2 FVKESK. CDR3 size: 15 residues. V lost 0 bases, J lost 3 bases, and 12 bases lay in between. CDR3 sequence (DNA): TGTGCCAGCAGCCAAGAACGATGGGGCGTCTACGAGCAGTACTTC. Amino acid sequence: CASSQERWGVYEQYF.

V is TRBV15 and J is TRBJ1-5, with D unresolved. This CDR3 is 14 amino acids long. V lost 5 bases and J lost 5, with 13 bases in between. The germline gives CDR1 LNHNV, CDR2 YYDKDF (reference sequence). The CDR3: CATSSIQKDQPQHF. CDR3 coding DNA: TGTGCCACCAGCTCAATTCAAAAAGATCAGCCCCAGCATTTT.